These 9 T cell receptor beta chains came from one sample sequenced in a study of shared T cell receptors in the human thymus. Assay used: immunoSEQ multiplex PCR; TCRdb lists only in-frame clones, some missing. There are more than 550,000 clones in the sample; around 87% occur only once, and about 0.0094% lies in the top ten. The data also belong to a second study, concerning human thymus T cells.

The sample consisted of thymocytes. The source of these receptors is a boy younger than two with a congenital heart defect.

The V and J genes are TRBV5-4 and TRBJ1-1; no definite D call. The V and J ends lost 0 bases and 0 bases respectively, with 6 bases between them. The CDR3 consists of 14 residues. CDR1 is SGHNT and CDR2 is YYREEE in the germline V gene (reference sequence). Here the CDR3 reads CASSLVALNTEAFF. The CDR3 DNA reads TGTGCCAGCAGCTTGGTAGCGTTGAACACTGAAGCTTTCTTT. The full variable domain, rest sourced from reference TRBV5-4 and TRBJ1-1, is ETGVTQSPTHLIKTRGQQVTLRCSSQSGHNTVSWYQQALGQGPQFIFQYYREEENGRGNFPPRFSGLQFPNYSSELNVNALELDDSALYLCASSLVALNTEAFFGQGTRLTVV.

This rearrangement joins TRBV7-8 to TRBJ2-2, with 8 bases identical to TRBD1. From germline, CDR1 is SGHVS and CDR2 FQNEAQ. V shed 4 bases, J shed 5 bases, and the junction held 9 bases outside the gene matches. The CDR3 is made up of 16 amino acids. CDR3 sequence: CASSSRDRKETGELFF. CDR3 DNA: TGTGCCAGCAGCTCTAGGGACAGGAAGGAGACCGGGGAGCTGTTTTTT.

There are a few counts of this clone. J is TRBJ1-4 and V is TRBV28, with a tentative D call TRBD1 (5 bases). The CDR3 is made up of 17 amino acids. V lost 5 bases and J lost 3, with 19 bases in between. CDR1 and CDR2 (germline): MDHEN, SYDVKM. The DNA of the CDR3 is TGTGCCAGCAGTCAGGGCCCGAAAGCGAACCCTAATGAAAAACTGTTTTTT. It translates to CASSQGPKANPNEKLFF.

This chain connects TRBV7-8 to TRBJ2-3; D call uncertain. Germline V lookup: CDR1 SGHVS, CDR2 FQNEAQ. The V end was cut by 7 bases, the J end by 2 bases, with 10 bases between. The CDR3 contains 13 residues. CDR3 residues: CASKRRPTDTQYF. The CDR3 region has the DNA TGTGCCAGCAAAAGGAGACCCACAGATACGCAGTATTTT.

About this clone itself: The CDR3 carries no conserved terminal phenylalanine or tryptophan, so it likely arises from a read error. It is unclear where the CDR3 begins or ends on the DNA, so no DNA is shown, and the CDR3 is as TCRdb lists it. The rearrangement uses TRBV20-1 and TRBJ2-3; the table's TRBD2 call for D was not verified on the DNA. Both ends counted, the CDR3 spans 11 residues. In germline, CDR1 is DFQATT, CDR2 SNEGSKA (reference sequence). CDR3 sequence reads: CSARDRGGVGL.

V usage is TRBV4-1 and J usage is TRBJ1-2, with a weak D call TRBD1 (5 bases). CDR3 size: 14 residues. Per germline, CDR1 MGHRA and CDR2 YSYEKL. V was pared by 5 bases and J by 2 bases, with 12 bases between. The CDR3 protein is CASSSRVGNYGYTF. CDR3 bases: TGCGCCAGCAGCAGCAGGGTAGGAAACTATGGCTACACCTTC.

This clone has only one observation. The same CDR3 also results from other DNA sequences found in this sample. The chain carries TRBV27 and TRBJ2-7, with 7 positions matching TRBD1. Germline assignment: CDR1 MNHEY and CDR2 SMNVEV (reference sequence). The CDR3 covers 11 residues. CDR3 DNA: TGTGCTAGTGGACAGGCCTACGAGCAGTACTTC. It yields the protein CASGQAYEQYF.

J is TRBJ1-2 and V is TRBV6-1; no definite D call. Germline-derived CDR1 and CDR2 are MNHNS and SASEGT. The V end lost 2 bases, the J end lost 0 bases, and 7 bases lay between the germline ends. CDR3 length: 14 amino acids. The CDR3 sequence: CASSETEANYGYTF. The CDR3 region has the DNA TGTGCCAGCAGTGAAACTGAAGCTAACTATGGCTACACCTTC.

This chain links TRBV7-9 with TRBJ2-1, with 9 bases identical to TRBD1. The CDR3 has 15 residues. With V trimmed by 3 bases and J by 6 bases, 6 bases remained unmatched. Germline assignment: CDR1 SEHNR and CDR2 FQNEAQ (reference sequence). CDR3 DNA: TGTGCCAGCAGCTTGAGGGACAGGGAAGCCAATGAGCAGTTCTTC. Protein sequence: CASSLRDREANEQFF.